The 30 T cell receptor beta chains below were found in one sample sequenced in a study of T-cell memory formation after mild COVID-19. TCRdb called the 5' RACE reads again in MiXCR, with one record for every CDR3 protein. This sample has about 190,000 distinct CDR3 sequences, with approximately 20% found just once. The sequencing sample was made of PBMCs or a T cell subset sorted from them (not recorded which). The receptors come from an adult woman who had mild COVID-19 (a few samples of this study predate the infection). Cell type and time point are not known.

The chain joins TRBV12-3 or TRBV12-4 to TRBJ1-2; D unresolved. Trimming left V 2 bases short and J 4 bases short, with 20 bases between. This CDR3 has 17 residues. This CDR3 is CASSLLPPSLQSYGYTF. DNA of the CDR3: TGTGCCAGCAGTTTACTTCCCCCGTCCCTTCAATCCTATGGCTACACCTTC.

This clonotype was counted only a few times. The chain combines TRBV28 with TRBJ2-7; D is undetermined. Germline V gives CDR1 MDHEN, CDR2 SYDVKM. This CDR3 has 14 amino acids. Trimming removed 11 bases from V and 0 bases from J, with 17 bases in between. CDR3 nucleotides: TGTGCCTCGGCCGGCCAGGCTATCTCCTACGAGCAGTACTTC. This gives the protein CASAGQAISYEQYF.

This clonotype was found a few times. This chain connects TRBV19 to TRBJ2-5; possibly TRBD2 for D (6 bases). Between the trimmed V and J ends, which lost 4 bases and 4 bases, there was a span of 13 bases. The CDR3 consists of 14 residues. Per the germline V gene, CDR1 is LNHDA and CDR2 is SQIVND (reference sequence). The CDR3 here is CASSNWRGGETQYF. The CDR3, as DNA: TGTGCCAGTAGTAATTGGAGGGGAGGAGAGACCCAGTACTTC.

This clonotype was seen more than once but under ten times. V is TRBV24-1 and J is TRBJ1-1; the D is unclear. Germline CDR1 is KGHDR and CDR2 is SFDVKD. Deletions cut 2 bases from V and 1 base from J, with 4 bases between. This CDR3 is built from 13 residues. CDR3 in DNA: TGTGCCACCAGTGATTACCAGAACACTGAAGCTTTCTTT. As protein: CATSDYQNTEAFF.

The gene calls are TRBV15 and TRBJ2-7, with unresolved D. CDR1 LNHNV and CDR2 YYDKDF come from the germline V gene (reference sequence). Trimming shortened V by 0 bases and J by 1 base, and 10 bases separated the two germline ends. This CDR3 is 15 amino acids long. The CDR3 loop reads CATSRDYGSSYEQYF. CDR3 DNA: TGTGCCACCAGCAGAGATTACGGCAGTTCCTACGAGCAGTACTTC.

The chain carries TRBV12-3 or TRBV12-4 and TRBJ2-2, with unresolved D. The CDR3 consists of 11 residues. V shed 3 bases and J shed 14 bases, with 10 bases lying between them. The CDR3 bases are TGTGCCAGCAGTTTGTCGTTCTCCCTGTTTTTT. This encodes CASSLSFSLFF.

J is TRBJ1-1 and V is TRBV7-9; 9 bases line up with TRBD1. Unmatched junction bases numbered 12, after V lost 4 bases and J lost 6 bases. The CDR3 runs 16 residues. Per germline, CDR1 SEHNR and CDR2 FQNEAQ (reference sequence). The CDR3 loop reads CASSSYWTGVKPEAFF. The CDR3 DNA follows: TGTGCCAGCAGCTCTTATTGGACAGGGGTGAAACCTGAAGCTTTCTTT.

The chain links TRBV11-2 to TRBJ1-1, with D unclear. V lost 5 bases, J lost 7 bases, and 11 bases lay in between. Germline V gives CDR1 SGHAT, CDR2 FQNNGV. This CDR3 spans 12 amino acids. CDR3 residues: CASSRWSDEAFF. CDR3 nucleotide sequence: TGTGCCAGCAGCCGGTGGAGTGATGAAGCTTTCTTT.

V gene TRBV6-5 combines with J gene TRBJ2-7; 13 nucleotides align to TRBD2. Germline V lookup: CDR1 MNHEY, CDR2 SVGAGI. With 6 bases clipped from V and 5 bases from J, the junction kept 7 bases outside the gene matches. This CDR3 comprises 15 residues. The chain's CDR3 is CASSPTGTSGNEQYF. The CDR3 nucleotides are TGTGCCAGCAGCCCCACGGGGACTAGCGGGAACGAGCAGTACTTC.

The chain carries TRBV3-1 and TRBJ1-2; D not certain. The CDR3 spans 16 residues. The germline V gene has CDR1 LGHDT and CDR2 YNNKEL (reference sequence). V gave up 1 base and J gave up 0 bases, with 12 bases separating them. The DNA for the CDR3 is TGTGCCAGCAGCCAAGCGTGGGCCGCTTCTAACTATGGCTACACCTTC. It codes for CASSQAWAASNYGYTF.

The chain carries TRBV3-1 and TRBJ1-2; D gene uncertain. CDR1 and CDR2 from the germline V gene are LGHDT and YNNKEL (reference sequence). CDR3 length equals 12 residues. The V and J ends lost 6 bases and 5 bases respectively, with 10 bases between them. This chain's CDR3 is CASRSEGYGYTF. The CDR3 DNA is TGTGCCAGCAGGTCAGAAGGGTATGGCTACACCTTC.

In this sample, this clonotype turned up a few times. The chain carries TRBV6-5 and TRBJ2-3; D is perhaps TRBD1 (6 bases). The germline gives CDR1 MNHEY, CDR2 SVGAGI. The CDR3 runs 14 residues. V was pared by 4 bases and J by 4 bases, with 12 bases between. The CDR3 nucleotides are TGTGCCAGCAGTTCCCGGGACATCGCAGATACGCAGTATTTT. This translates into CASSSRDIADTQYF.

The chain uses TRBV20-1 and TRBJ2-1; no clear D. Germline V lookup: CDR1 DFQATT, CDR2 SNEGSKA (reference sequence). The CDR3 runs 13 residues. V lost 6 bases and J 4 bases, leaving 13 bases between the germline ends. CDR3 sequence: CSAKEAPYNEQFF. CDR3 DNA sequence: TGCAGTGCCAAGGAAGCTCCTTACAATGAGCAGTTCTTC.

This clonotype has only a few counts. The V gene is TRBV9, the J gene TRBJ2-7; maybe TRBD2 (5 bases). The CDR3 has 15 residues. CDR1 is SGDLS and CDR2 is YYNGEE in the germline V gene. The V end lost 2 bases, the J end lost 7 bases, and 19 bases lay between the germline ends. CDR3 sequence (DNA): TGTGCCAGCAGCGTGGACTGGGCCATAGATGGGGAGCAGTACTTC. It codes for CASSVDWAIDGEQYF.

This clonotype turned up a few times. The V and J genes are TRBV29-1 and TRBJ1-1; maybe TRBD1 (6 bases). In germline, CDR1 is SQVTM, CDR2 ANQGSEA. Trimming stripped 3 bases from V and 1 base from J, with 9 bases between. The CDR3 totals 13 residues. The DNA for the CDR3 is TGCAGCGTTGATCGGGGGGCGAACACTGAAGCTTTCTTT. Protein product: CSVDRGANTEAFF.

V is TRBV25-1 and J is TRBJ1-4; 8 bases fit TRBD1. Germline V CDR1 and CDR2: MGHDK, SYGVNS. J gave up 8 bases and V 10 bases, and 12 bases lay outside the gene matches. The CDR3 is 14 amino acids. The CDR3 coding sequence is TGTGCCACCCAGTGGGGCAGGGGGCGCGAAAAACTGTTTTTT. Its protein is CATQWGRGREKLFF.

This chain uses TRBV3-1 with TRBJ2-2; maybe TRBD2 (5 bases). This CDR3 has 16 amino acids. Germline CDR1 and CDR2: LGHDT and YNNKEL (reference sequence). With 4 bases removed from V and 4 bases from J, the gap between germline ends came to 16 bases. CDR3 sequence reads: CASSRYIWESTGELFF. The DNA for the CDR3 is TGTGCCAGCAGCCGGTACATTTGGGAGAGCACCGGGGAGCTGTTTTTT.

This clonotype was recorded a few times. This chain links TRBV3-1 with TRBJ2-4, with D unresolved. The CDR3 runs 17 residues. The germline V gene has CDR1 LGHDT and CDR2 YNNKEL (reference sequence). With 0 bases removed from V and 0 bases from J, the gap between germline ends came to 12 bases. The CDR3 reads CASSQERLRIAKNIQYF. The CDR3 region has the DNA TGTGCCAGCAGCCAAGAAAGGCTCCGTATAGCCAAAAACATTCAGTACTTC.

This clonotype was observed a handful of times. The genes are TRBV29-1 and TRBJ2-7; no firm D call. There are 12 residues in the CDR3. Germline loops: CDR1 SQVTM, CDR2 ANQGSEA. V was pared by 4 bases and J by 2 bases, with 9 bases between. CDR3 nucleotides: TGCAGCGTTGGTCACATTCCCTACGAGCAGTACTTC. Translated, it gives CSVGHIPYEQYF.

J is TRBJ1-2 and V is TRBV19; tentatively, D is TRBD1 (6 bases). CDR3 size: 15 residues. V was shortened by 7 bases and J by 5 bases, with 20 bases between the two germline ends. The V gene's germline CDR1 is LNHDA and CDR2 SQIVND (reference sequence). The CDR3 coding sequence is TGTGCCAGTACCCCTTCCGGGGGCGGATCATATGGCTACACCTTC. The encoded protein is CASTPSGGGSYGYTF.

The V call is TRBV7-8, the J call TRBJ1-1; maybe TRBD1 (5 bases). The germline V gene has CDR1 SGHVS and CDR2 FQNEAQ. The ends were cut back, 2 bases at V and 1 base at J, with 14 bases in the middle. The CDR3 covers 16 residues. The CDR3 sequence: CASSLQRTTWNTEAFF. The CDR3 DNA reads as TGTGCCAGCAGCTTACAGCGGACAACCTGGAACACTGAAGCTTTCTTT.

The genes are TRBV12-3 or TRBV12-4 and TRBJ1-3, with D maybe TRBD1 (5 bases). Trimming took off 2 bases at V and 2 bases at J, with 7 bases between the two ends. The CDR3 is made up of 14 amino acids. Here the CDR3 DNA reads TGTGCCAGCAGTTTACGGGGCGCTGGAAACACCATATATTTT. Translation: CASSLRGAGNTIYF.

This clonotype was recorded once. The chain is built from TRBV24-1 and TRBJ2-3; perhaps TRBD1 as D (5 bases). CDR3 length: 15 residues. The ends were cut back, 4 bases at V and 4 bases at J, with 14 bases in the middle. Germline V gives CDR1 KGHDR, CDR2 SFDVKD. The chain's CDR3 is CATSDVWQGADTQYF. The CDR3 nucleotides are TGTGCCACCAGTGACGTATGGCAGGGCGCAGATACGCAGTATTTT.

Ten or more counts support this clonotype. The chain uses TRBV5-5 and TRBJ1-1, with D uncertain. The V gene's germline CDR1 is SGHKS and CDR2 YYEKEE (reference sequence). The CDR3 extends over 13 amino acids. Trimming took 2 bases from V and 1 from J, leaving 6 bases between them. DNA for the CDR3: TGTGCCAGCAGCTTTGGACCGAACACTGAAGCTTTCTTT. Protein: CASSFGPNTEAFF.

This clonotype was observed a few times. The J gene is TRBJ2-2, the V gene TRBV4-1, with a tentative D call TRBD2 (7 bases). The V end was cut by 3 bases, the J end by 6 bases, with 11 bases between. Per the germline V gene, CDR1 is MGHRA and CDR2 is YSYEKL. This CDR3 spans 14 amino acids. CDR3 in amino acids: CASSQFGGPGELFF. For the CDR3, the DNA is TGCGCCAGCAGCCAGTTCGGGGGGCCCGGGGAGCTGTTTTTT.

This clonotype is termed large. The rearrangement links TRBV29-1 to TRBJ2-5; 9 nucleotides match TRBD1. CDR3 size: 12 residues. The V segment lost 7 bases and the J segment 5 bases; nucleotides outside the gene matches: 5. Per germline, CDR1 SQVTM and CDR2 ANQGSEA. CDR3 DNA sequence: TGCAGCGCCACAGGGGGCAAGGAGACCCAGTACTTC. Translated, it gives CSATGGKETQYF.

This clonotype was seen a few times. V is TRBV7-2 and J is TRBJ1-4, with 12 nucleotides matching TRBD1. The CDR3 covers 15 residues. The germline CDR1 and CDR2 sequences are SGHTA and FQGNSA. Unmatched junction bases numbered 4, after V lost 3 bases and J lost 8 bases. The CDR3 nucleotides are TGTGCCAGCAGCTTTTCGGGACAGGGGGCGGAAAAACTGTTTTTT. Amino acid sequence: CASSFSGQGAEKLFF.

This chain uses TRBV5-1 with TRBJ1-2; the D gene is possibly TRBD1 (6 bases). Germline CDR1 SGHRS, CDR2 YFSETQ. The germline V and J ends were trimmed by 0 bases and 7 bases, with 7 bases remaining between them. The CDR3 loop spans 12 amino acids. The CDR3 here is CASSLEQGGYTF. As DNA, the CDR3 is TGCGCCAGCAGCTTGGAACAGGGTGGCTACACCTTC.

The DNA for the CDR3 is TGTGCCATCAGTTACAGGTCTATCGAGCCCCAGCATTTT. Translation: CAISYRSIEPQHF. J is TRBJ1-5 and V is TRBV10-3; tentatively, D is TRBD1 (5 bases). The ends were cut back, 5 bases at V and 8 bases at J, with 13 bases in the middle. This CDR3 comprises 13 residues. CDR1 and CDR2 (germline): ENHRY, SYGVKD.

Only a few counts were recorded for this clonotype. The rearrangement uses TRBV20-1 and TRBJ1-1, with 8 bases fitting TRBD1. The junction had 12 bases not matched to a gene; V was cut back by 6 bases and J by 6 bases. CDR3 size: 14 residues. Germline CDR1 is DFQATT and CDR2 is SNEGSKA (reference sequence). The CDR3: CSARFRGRWAEAFF. As DNA, the CDR3 is TGCAGTGCCCGATTCAGGGGGCGTTGGGCTGAAGCTTTCTTT.